A single sample gave rise to the 20 T cell receptor beta chains below, sequenced in a study of cytotoxic CD8 clonotypes in ibrutinib-treated CLL. The protocol was immunoSEQ multiplex PCR, while the TCRdb copy is restricted to in-frame clones and leaves out a portion. The data show around 330,000 clones, roughly two thirds seen once. The sequencing used PBMCs, collected after 36 months of ibrutinib treatment. Every receptor here comes from a human donor with chronic lymphocytic leukemia.

The sample holds a few counts of this clone. The CDR3 sequence is CASSQQQGGETQYF. As DNA, the CDR3 is TGCGCCAGCAGCCAACAACAGGGAGGGGAGACCCAGTACTTC. The chain couples TRBV4-1 to TRBJ2-5; maybe TRBD2 (7 bases). The V and J ends lost 2 bases and 5 bases respectively, with 12 bases between them. Germline loops: CDR1 MGHRA, CDR2 YSYEKL. This CDR3 is 14 amino acids long.

V gene TRBV5-1 combines with J gene TRBJ1-2, with D unclear. CDR3 size: 14 residues. Trimming stripped 2 bases from V and 4 bases from J, with 12 bases between. Germline-derived CDR1 and CDR2 are SGHRS and YFSETQ. DNA for the CDR3: TGCGCCAGCAGCTTAACAGACCCTGTCTATGGCTACACCTTC. Translated: CASSLTDPVYGYTF.

The chain carries TRBV9 and TRBJ2-5; the D is unclear. The germline CDR1 and CDR2 sequences are SGDLS and YYNGEE. Trimming cost V 2 bases and J 5 bases, with 4 bases left between them. The CDR3 is 11 residues long. CDR3 bases: TGTGCCAGCAGCGTTGACGAGACCCAGTACTTC. Its protein is CASSVDETQYF.

V and J are TRBV6-5 and TRBJ1-6, with D possibly being TRBD1 (5 bases). Germline assignment: CDR1 MNHEY and CDR2 SVGAGI. The CDR3 length is 13 residues. V shed 5 bases and J shed 6 bases, with 8 bases lying between them. CDR3 DNA sequence: TGTGCCAGCAGTCAGGGTATTAATTCACCCCTCCACTTT. Translated: CASSQGINSPLHF.

This chain connects TRBV1 to TRBJ2-3; the table's D call, TRBD2, was not checked against the DNA. TRBV1 is classified as a pseudogene. The CDR3 runs to 14 residues. The CDR3 DNA follows: TGCACCAGCAGCCAAGAGCGTAGCACAGATACGCAGTATTTT. Its protein product is CTSSQERSTDTQYF.

This clone was counted only a few times. CDR3 loop: CASSLKASGSEQYF. In DNA form, the CDR3 reads TGCGCCAGCAGCTTGAAGGCTTCTGGCTCCGAGCAGTACTTC. The chain has TRBV5-1 and TRBJ2-7; no clear D. This CDR3 region has 14 residues. V lost 1 base to trimming and J lost 6 bases, with 14 bases between them. Germline V CDR1 and CDR2: SGHRS, YFSETQ.

CDR3 residues: CASSVRGGLSYNEQFF. DNA of the CDR3: TGTGCCAGCAGCGTGCGGGGGGGCCTCTCCTACAATGAGCAGTTCTTC. The chain links TRBV9 to TRBJ2-1; 9 bases map to TRBD2. Losses at the gene ends were 2 bases for V and 0 bases for J; bases not matched to a gene: 3. The CDR3 spans 16 residues. Germline lookup yields CDR1 SGDLS and CDR2 YYNGEE.

This clone was detected only a few times. The chain carries TRBV4-2 and TRBJ1-1; D unclear. The CDR3 covers 14 residues. Looked up from germline, CDR1 is LGHNA and CDR2 is YNFKEQ. V lost 0 bases and J lost 11, with 16 bases in between. The CDR3, as DNA: TGTGCCAGCAGCCAAGATCCTCGTATTTCGGCGGCTTTCTTT. Translation: CASSQDPRISAAFF.

This clone was counted once. The J gene is TRBJ2-1, the V gene TRBV5-1; D could derive from TRBD1 or TRBD2 (5 bases each). The CDR3 extends over 15 amino acids. The V and J ends lost 0 bases and 8 bases respectively, with 15 bases between them. Germline CDR1 SGHRS, CDR2 YFSETQ. The CDR3 DNA is TGCGCCAGCAGCTTGGCCTGGGTCGGGGCTGATGAGCAGTTCTTC. As protein: CASSLAWVGADEQFF.

V and J are TRBV6-5 and TRBJ1-3, with no clear D. V was pared by 0 bases and J by 4 bases, with 13 bases between. CDR1 and CDR2 from the germline V gene are MNHEY and SVGAGI. The CDR3 covers 16 residues. The CDR3 reads CASSYSWLSSGNTIYF. CDR3 bases: TGTGCCAGCAGTTACTCTTGGCTCTCTTCCGGAAACACCATATATTTT.

The table lists this clone with a few counts. This sequence joins TRBV19 and TRBJ2-7; no clear D gene. The germline V gene has CDR1 LNHDA and CDR2 SQIVND (reference sequence). This CDR3 region has 13 residues. V was pared by 3 bases and J by 6 bases, with 12 bases between. The CDR3, as DNA: TGTGCCAGTAGTATCCAGGTTCCCGGCGAGCAGTACTTC. Its protein is CASSIQVPGEQYF.

The chain has TRBV6-5 and TRBJ1-4; no firm D call. This CDR3 has 13 residues. V was shortened by 5 bases and J by 11 bases, with 15 bases between the two germline ends. The V gene's germline CDR1 is MNHEY and CDR2 SVGAGI. The CDR3 DNA follows: TGTGCCAGCAGTACGGGCCCCCAGCTGAAACTGTTTTTT. Translated: CASSTGPQLKLFF.

The rearrangement links TRBV28 to TRBJ2-3, with D possibly being TRBD1 (7 bases). The V end lost 6 bases, the J end lost 9 bases, and 13 bases lay between the germline ends. CDR1 is MDHEN, CDR2 SYDVKM, per germline. This CDR3 spans 12 amino acids. The chain's CDR3 is CASSLQGRTQYF. The CDR3 DNA reads as TGTGCCAGCAGCCTACAGGGGAGGACGCAGTATTTT.

The V and J genes are TRBV5-4 and TRBJ2-4; TRBD2 is a possible D gene (7 bases). The V gene's germline CDR1 is SGHNT and CDR2 YYREEE (reference sequence). The V and J ends lost 0 bases and 2 bases respectively, with 15 bases between them. This CDR3 is built from 17 residues. CDR3 protein: CASSLAARGGTKNIQYF. The CDR3 DNA is TGTGCCAGCAGCTTGGCCGCTAGGGGGGGAACCAAAAACATTCAGTACTTC.

This sequence joins TRBV7-9 and TRBJ2-5, with D unresolved. With 1 base removed from V and 4 bases from J, the gap between germline ends came to 4 bases. The germline V gene has CDR1 SEHNR and CDR2 FQNEAQ (reference sequence). CDR3 size: 12 residues. In DNA form, the CDR3 reads TGTGCCAGCAGCTTAGTTTCAGAGACCCAGTACTTC. This translates into CASSLVSETQYF.

V is TRBV7-2 and J is TRBJ2-5; D call uncertain. V was clipped by 1 base and J by 5 bases, with 8 bases between them. Germline V gene sequence: CDR1 SGHTA, CDR2 FQGNSA. The CDR3 consists of 13 residues. The CDR3 DNA reads TGTGCCAGCAGCTTAGGGATCCTGGAGACCCAGTACTTC. Translation gives CASSLGILETQYF.

The chain employs TRBV4-1 and TRBJ2-2, with TRBD1 identical over 7 bases. Losses at the gene ends were 1 base for V and 0 bases for J; bases not matched to a gene: 8. The CDR3 consists of 18 residues. CDR1 and CDR2 from the germline V gene are MGHRA and YSYEKL. The CDR3 region is CASSQGLGTEPNTGELFF. DNA for the CDR3: TGCGCCAGCAGCCAAGGATTGGGGACAGAGCCGAACACCGGGGAGCTGTTTTTT.

The table lists this clone with a count of one. The rearrangement links TRBV9 to TRBJ2-1; 9 nucleotides align to TRBD2. This CDR3 contains 14 residues. Germline V lookup: CDR1 SGDLS, CDR2 YYNGEE. V lost 6 bases, J lost 6 bases, and 7 bases stayed unmatched. The CDR3 here is CASNGLANSNEQFF. CDR3 nucleotides: TGTGCCAGCAACGGACTAGCGAATTCCAATGAGCAGTTCTTC. The whole variable domain, filled in from reference TRBV9 and TRBJ2-1, reads DSGVTQTPKHLITATGQRVTLRCSPRSGDLSVYWYQQSLDQGLQFLIQYYNGEERAKGNILERFSAQQFPDLHSELNLSSLELGDSALYFCASNGLANSNEQFFGPGTRLTVL.

In DNA form, the CDR3 reads TGTGCCAGCAGCGCGCCGGGACAGGGAAATCCCACAGATACGCAGTATTTT. Amino acid sequence: CASSAPGQGNPTDTQYF. The chain joins TRBV5-4 to TRBJ2-3; 9 positions match TRBD1. This CDR3 has 17 residues. Germline V gene sequence: CDR1 SGHNT, CDR2 YYREEE (reference sequence). The V gene end was trimmed by 4 bases and the J gene end by 2 bases; junction bases not matched to a gene: 11.

The V gene is TRBV9, the J gene TRBJ2-3; 13 bases agree with TRBD2. The CDR3 is 18 amino acids. Losses at the gene ends were 3 bases for V and 4 bases for J; bases not matched to a gene: 11. The germline V gene has CDR1 SGDLS and CDR2 YYNGEE. CDR3: CASSAVGLAGKGADTQYF. The CDR3 nucleotides read TGTGCCAGCAGCGCCGTGGGACTAGCGGGAAAAGGGGCAGATACGCAGTATTTT.